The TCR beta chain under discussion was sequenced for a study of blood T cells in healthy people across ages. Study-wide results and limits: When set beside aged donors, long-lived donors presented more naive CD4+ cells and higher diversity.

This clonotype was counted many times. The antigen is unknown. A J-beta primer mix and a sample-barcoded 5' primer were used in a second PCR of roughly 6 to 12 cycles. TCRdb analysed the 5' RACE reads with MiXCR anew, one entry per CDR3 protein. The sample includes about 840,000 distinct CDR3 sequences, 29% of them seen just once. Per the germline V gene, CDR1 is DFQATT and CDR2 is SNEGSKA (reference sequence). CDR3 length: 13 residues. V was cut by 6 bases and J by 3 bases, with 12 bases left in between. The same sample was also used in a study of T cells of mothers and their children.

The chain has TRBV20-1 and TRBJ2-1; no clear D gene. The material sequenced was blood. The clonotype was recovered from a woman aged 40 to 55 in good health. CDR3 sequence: CSAKQLNYNEQFF. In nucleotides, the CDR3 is TGCAGTGCAAAACAGCTGAACTACAATGAGCAGTTCTTC.